This entry lists 6 T cell receptor beta chains sequenced from one sample in a study of blood T cell repertoires in COVID-19. Sequencing was performed with immunoSEQ multiplex PCR; in TCRdb, only in-frame clones are kept and a portion is missing. The sample lists about 280,000 clones; approximately 90% were seen once. What was sequenced was peripheral blood. All receptors derive from a middle-aged man with acute or convalescent COVID-19.

The chain couples TRBV6-4 to TRBJ1-3, with D unresolved. V was clipped by 4 bases and J by 2 bases, with 6 bases between them. The CDR3 covers 13 residues. The germline V gene encodes CDR1 MRHNA and CDR2 SNTAGT. Here the CDR3 reads CASSAEAGNTIYF. The CDR3 nucleotides read TGTGCCAGCAGTGCAGAGGCTGGAAACACCATATATTTT.

The chain joins TRBV11-2 to TRBJ1-6; 7 positions match TRBD1. Germline V gives CDR1 SGHAT, CDR2 FQNNGV. The V and J ends lost 5 bases and 8 bases, in that order; junction bases with no gene match: 6. CDR3 length equals 14 residues. In DNA, the CDR3 is TGTGCCAGCAGCCTAGGGACAGCTTATTCACCCCTCCACTTT. Encoded protein: CASSLGTAYSPLHF.

V gene TRBV5-4 combines with J gene TRBJ1-2, with D possibly being TRBD1 (5 bases). The CDR3 has 14 residues. Germline V CDR1 and CDR2: SGHNT, YYREEE (reference sequence). Trimming cost V 4 bases and J 0 bases, with 10 bases left between them. This CDR3 reads CASSPTGTNYGYTF. CDR3 sequence (DNA): TGTGCCAGCAGCCCCACAGGCACTAACTATGGCTACACCTTC.

The chain recombines TRBV5-1 with TRBJ1-2, with D maybe TRBD1 (5 bases). The germline gives CDR1 SGHRS, CDR2 YFSETQ. There are 15 residues in the CDR3. Trimming shortened V by 2 bases and J by 4 bases, and 15 bases separated the two germline ends. CDR3 protein: CASSFGEGLLYGYTF. CDR3 nucleotides: TGCGCCAGCAGCTTCGGGGAGGGACTACTCTATGGCTACACCTTC.

The chain has TRBV5-1 and TRBJ1-4, with TRBD1 matching 7 bases. Germline V lookup: CDR1 SGHRS, CDR2 YFSETQ. The V and J ends lost 5 bases and 8 bases, in that order; junction bases with no gene match: 9. This CDR3 is built from 14 residues. As DNA, the CDR3 is TGCGCCAGCAGTCAAGACAGGGTTGGCGAAAAACTGTTTTTT. Its protein is CASSQDRVGEKLFF.

The V gene is TRBV5-6, the J gene TRBJ1-4; D is ambiguous. The V gene lost 2 bases and the J gene lost 4 bases, with 9 bases spanning the gap. The CDR3 is 14 amino acids. Germline V gene lookup returns CDR1 SGHDT and CDR2 YYEEEE. The CDR3 protein is CASSLRLNNEKLFF. CDR3 coding DNA: TGTGCCAGCAGCTTACGTCTAAATAATGAAAAACTGTTTTTT.